This TCR beta chain emerged from a study of T cell responses to AZD1222 COVID-19 vaccine. This table comes from immunoSEQ multiplex PCR, and its TCRdb copy is limited to in-frame clones, with some not included. The table shows approximately 260,000 clones, with 85% to 95% occurring only once. Germline values: CDR1 SNHLY, CDR2 FYNNEI. The CDR3 is 15 amino acids. Trimming removed 3 bases at V and 0 bases at J, with 12 bases between. Sequenced material: peripheral blood, taken on day 0 of AZD1222 vaccination. V and J are TRBV2 and TRBJ2-7; D gene ambiguous. The TCR sequence derives from an adult in good health. The CDR3 protein is CASSESAASSYEQYF. DNA for the CDR3: TGTGCCAGCAGTGAGTCAGCAGCCAGCTCCTACGAGCAGTACTTC.